The source of this TCR beta chain is a study of blood T cell repertoires in COVID-19. Study overall: PBMCs, B-cell-depleted T cells, or T cells were the source of the cDNA or gDNA that made up the material.

V was pared by 5 bases and J by 8 bases, with 4 bases of the junction left unmatched. CDR1 is GTSNPN and CDR2 is SVGIG in the germline V gene (reference sequence). This CDR3 has 11 residues. Researchers sorted participants into cohorts using their self-reported clinical history. Cohort 3 donors were reported recovered after two negative PCRs, clearance, or symptom resolution. In the original processing: The assay estimated nucleated cells by amplifying reference gene primers. Profiling relied on immunoSEQ multiplex PCR, and the TCRdb table lists in-frame clones only, not all of them. V and J calls and clone size come straight from that table; D and trimming were deduced from the DNA. Of 130,000 or so clones listed, less than 90% are singletons.

J is TRBJ2-3 and V is TRBV30; 7 bases fit TRBD2. This sequence was found in a man in his thirties or forties who had recovered from COVID-19. Input material: PBMCs or T cells enriched from blood (not recorded which). CDR3 sequence reads: CAWSSGGTQYF. Here the CDR3 DNA reads TGTGCCTGGTCGTCGGGAGGTACGCAGTATTTT.